This T cell receptor beta chain was sequenced during a study of vaccination effects on CD4 cells after COVID-19. Study observations and caveats: Marked contraction was observed in infection-induced and vaccine-induced clones late after vaccination.

Germline V gives CDR1 LGHDT, CDR2 YNNKEL (reference sequence). The junction had 1 base not matched to a gene; V was cut back by 2 bases and J by 9 bases. The CDR3 consists of 12 residues. Culture proceeded for approximately 10 days, and CD4+ T cells were then isolated. Two doses of either BNT162b2 or mRNA-1273 were given to each participant. Details on this clone: Its specificity is not known.

TCRdb's table, derived via immunoSEQ multiplex PCR, lists solely in-frame clones and lacks some. The table includes 45,000 to 65,000 clones, under 85% detected once. The source is a human donor who received a COVID-19 vaccine. Material: CD4+ T cells from PBMCs cultured without peptide, obtained after COVID-19 vaccination. This chain joins TRBV3-1 (or the pseudogene TRBV3-2) and TRBJ2-1; TRBD2 matches at 7 bases. The CDR3 nucleotides are TGTGCCAGCAGCCAACGGGAGGCTGAGCAGTTCTTC. Amino acid sequence: CASSQREAEQFF.